The source of this TCR beta chain is a study of T cell responses to AZD1222 COVID-19 vaccine. Worth noting for this clone: What it binds is not known.

It was second doses at about 4 or about 12 weeks that were pooled. This CDR3 is 12 amino acids long. Germline loops: CDR1 GTSNPN, CDR2 SVGIG (reference sequence). The V end lost 2 bases, the J end lost 4 bases, and 9 bases lay between the germline ends. Study-level points and caveats: Donors skewed white British and female; clonal diversity was possibly underestimated.

Some clones are missing from TCRdb's copy, which holds only in-frame ones; the method was immunoSEQ multiplex PCR. The data show around 110,000 clones, with 85% to 95% seen just once and around 1.4% held by the top ten. This TCR derives from an adult who received the AZD1222 COVID-19 vaccine. The rearrangement joins TRBV30 to TRBJ2-7, with no clear D. The material sequenced was peripheral blood, taken 28 days after the second AZD1222 dose. The CDR3 sequence is CAWSPQNYEQYF. The DNA for the CDR3 is TGTGCCTGGAGTCCTCAGAATTACGAGCAGTACTTC.